Listed below are T cell receptor beta chains from one sample, sequenced in a study of long-term antiretroviral therapy in people with HIV. Sequencing was performed with immunoSEQ multiplex PCR; in TCRdb, only in-frame clones are kept and a portion is missing. The sample gives 25,000 to 30,000 clones, around four fifths of which show up once; roughly a tenth is in the top ten. The material was unsorted PBMCs, obtained almost 2.9 years after starting antiretroviral therapy. All receptors derive from a man aged 25-40 years with HIV. The conserved cysteine and the conserved F or W are not part of the CDR3 here. The D gene is left open where the match is weak.

v_call | d_call | cdr3_aa
TRBV6-1 | - | ASTVRDNQPQH
TRBV7-8 | - | ASSKTLSYEQY
TRBV6-1 | - | ASRLRAGVYGYT
TRBV28 | TRBD1 | ASSRGQGAHEEQY
TRBV5-1 | TRBD2 | ASSLALAGVEYNEQF
TRBV6-5 | - | ASSYYRSYEQY
TRBV6-5 | - | ASSLAWTDYGYT
TRBV21-1 | - | ASSKKSLAGRFYEQY
TRBV6-5 | TRBD1 | ASRDWTGLNYGYT
TRBV5-4 | TRBD1 | ASSLGSGQGSETQY
TRBV6-5 | - | ASSLLPRGDNSPLH
TRBV7-2 | TRBD1 | ASSFTGTGTYEQY
TRBV11-3 | - | ASSPGGVDTQY
TRBV27 | TRBD1 | ATRPGTGTGHEQY
TRBV19 | - | ASSMVGKWPQGQETQY
TRBV7-9 | - | ASSFGQLSSGGYT
TRBV5-1 | - | ASSLLPGTTTGELF
TRBV30 | - | AWSPSHNYGYT
TRBV28 | - | ASSTGVRDIQY
TRBV5-1 | - | ASSLARQAGAF